Sequencing of this T cell receptor (beta chain) was carried out in a study of blood T cells in healthy people across ages. Study information: About one barcoded beta molecule per two T cells was the capture yield of template switching. Study findings and constraints: Age brought a roughly linear fall in TCR beta diversity measured per million T cells.

Isolation per sample recovered at least 7 million PBMCs. CDR3 length: 13 residues. The germline CDR1 and CDR2 sequences are DFQATT and SNEGSKA (reference sequence). Trimming cost V 3 bases and J 4 bases, with 13 bases left between them. Comments on this clonotype: Its matching antigen is unknown.

The authors ran a second PCR of roughly 6 to 12 cycles using a sample-barcoded 5' primer and a J-beta primer mix. TCRdb fed the 5' RACE reads into MiXCR, producing one record per CDR3 protein. The sample lists about 1.6 million distinct CDR3 sequences, about 31% occurring once. The chain carries TRBV20-1 and TRBJ2-7, with a possible D match to TRBD2 (5 bases). What was sequenced was blood. The sequence derives from a woman in her twenties or thirties in good health. CDR3 coding DNA: TGCAGTGCTAGGGAGGACCCCCGTTACGAGCAGTACTTC. This codes for CSAREDPRYEQYF.